Below are 19 T cell receptor beta chains sequenced from a single sample in a study of naive and memory T cell subsets. Two oligonucleotides, mixed equimolar, formed the beta constant-region primer covering TRBC1 and TRBC2. A single record per CDR3 protein comes from TCRdb applying MiXCR to the UMI-ligation and nested PCR reads. The sample includes under 150,000 distinct CDR3 sequences, about 17% of them seen just once. What was sequenced was naive CD4+ T cells from blood. The receptor source for this set is a human donor in good health.

This clonotype was counted a few times. CDR3 DNA sequence: TGTGCCACCAGTGACCCCGGACTAGCGACCACAGATACGCAGTATTTT. Protein sequence: CATSDPGLATTDTQYF. The rearrangement uses TRBV24-1 and TRBJ2-3; 9 bases fit TRBD2. J was trimmed by 2 bases and V by 4 bases; bases with no gene match: 6. Germline V CDR1 and CDR2: KGHDR, SFDVKD. The CDR3 has 16 amino acids.

This clonotype was found a few times. The rearrangement uses TRBV19 and TRBJ1-2; D call uncertain. V lost 1 base, J lost 2 bases, and 8 bases lay in between. The CDR3 spans 14 residues. The germline V gene encodes CDR1 LNHDA and CDR2 SQIVND (reference sequence). CDR3: CASSIAPGNYGYTF. CDR3 bases: TGTGCCAGTAGTATAGCCCCAGGAAACTATGGCTACACCTTC.

The chain links TRBV12-3 or TRBV12-4 to TRBJ1-3, with D maybe TRBD1 (6 bases). Trimming removed 3 bases from V and 3 bases from J, with 15 bases in between. This CDR3 is built from 16 residues. The CDR3 nucleotides are TGTGCCAGCAGTTTTTATGGGGGGCTCGGTGGAAACACCATATATTTT. Translated, it gives CASSFYGGLGGNTIYF.

The chain couples TRBV3-1 to TRBJ2-7; D might be TRBD2 (5 bases). The CDR3 is 17 amino acids. Trimming took off 0 bases at V and 0 bases at J, with 15 bases between the two ends. Germline CDR1 LGHDT, CDR2 YNNKEL (reference sequence). CDR3 sequence: CASSQDGAWTPSYEQYF. The CDR3 DNA follows: TGTGCCAGCAGCCAAGATGGCGCGTGGACTCCCTCCTACGAGCAGTACTTC.

V and J are TRBV12-3 or TRBV12-4 and TRBJ1-1, with D hard to call. This CDR3 is built from 14 residues. V was clipped by 6 bases and J by 10 bases, with 21 bases between them. The CDR3 DNA reads as TGTGCCAGCAGCGACGGCGCAGACGGGAAAGGAGCTTTCTTT. The encoded protein is CASSDGADGKGAFF.

This clonotype was counted only a few times. The chain carries TRBV5-5 and TRBJ2-7, with D possibly being TRBD2 (5 bases). The CDR3 loop spans 16 amino acids. The germline V and J ends were trimmed by 0 bases and 1 base, with 14 bases remaining between them. CDR1 SGHKS and CDR2 YYEKEE come from the germline V gene (reference sequence). As DNA, the CDR3 is TGTGCCAGCAGCTTGGGAGGGTTTGGGGTTTCCTACGAGCAGTACTTC. This translates into CASSLGGFGVSYEQYF.

With respect to this clonotype: Since no conserved phenylalanine or tryptophan closes the CDR3, a read error is the likely cause. This chain joins TRBV4-2 and TRBJ2-5; 8 bases agree with TRBD2. Germline assignment: CDR1 LGHNA and CDR2 YNFKEQ. Germline trimming cut 0 bases from V and 2 bases from J; bases unmatched to any gene: 5. This CDR3 spans 16 amino acids. CDR3 sequence reads: CASSQERASGQETQYL. CDR3 nucleotides: TGTGCCAGCAGCCAAGAAAGGGCTAGCGGGCAAGAGACCCAGTACCTC.

This clonotype was observed a handful of times. This rearrangement joins TRBV12-5 to TRBJ1-5; D might be TRBD1 (5 bases). Germline V lookup: CDR1 LGHNT, CDR2 FRNRAP. Between the trimmed V and J ends, which lost 5 bases and 3 bases, there was a span of 14 bases. The CDR3 covers 15 residues. This chain's CDR3 is CASGPGDWNNQPQHF. The DNA for the CDR3 is TGTGCTAGTGGTCCCGGGGACTGGAACAATCAGCCCCAGCATTTT.

The chain carries TRBV14 and TRBJ1-2; D unclear. This CDR3 spans 14 amino acids. V lost 1 base and J 5 bases, leaving 11 bases between the germline ends. CDR1 SGHDN and CDR2 FVKESK come from the germline V gene. The CDR3 is CASSQGPLAYGYTF. The CDR3 DNA follows: TGTGCCAGCAGCCAAGGGCCCCTAGCTTATGGCTACACCTTC. Full variable domain (missing parts from reference TRBV14 and TRBJ1-2): EAGVTQFPSHSVIEKGQTVTLRCDPISGHDNLYWYRRVMGKEIKFLLHFVKESKQDESGMPNNRFLAERTGGTYSTLKVQPAELEDSGVYFCASSQGPLAYGYTFGSGTRLTVV.

The J gene is TRBJ1-1, the V gene TRBV11-2; TRBD1 matches at 7 bases. This CDR3 has 13 residues. V dropped 5 bases and J dropped 3; count of bases not matched to a gene: 3. The germline V gene encodes CDR1 SGHAT and CDR2 FQNNGV. CDR3 nucleotide sequence: TGTGCCAGCAGCACCGACAGGGACACTGAAGCTTTCTTT. Translation gives CASSTDRDTEAFF.

V usage is TRBV29-1 and J usage is TRBJ2-3; 10 positions agree with TRBD2. From germline, CDR1 is SQVTM and CDR2 ANQGSEA. V shed 4 bases, J shed 6 bases, and the junction held 7 bases outside the gene matches. The CDR3 consists of 14 residues. Here the CDR3 DNA reads TGCAGCGTTGCCGCCGGGACTAGCGTCGATACGCAGTATTTT. It translates to CSVAAGTSVDTQYF.

The chain carries TRBV7-2 and TRBJ2-3; 7 positions match TRBD2. Per the germline V gene, CDR1 is SGHTA and CDR2 is FQGNSA. V lost 5 bases and J lost 4; bases outside the gene matches: 9. This CDR3 comprises 15 residues. The DNA of the CDR3 is TGTGCCAGCAGCCTCCATGGCGGGAGATCAGATACGCAGTATTTT. Amino acid sequence: CASSLHGGRSDTQYF.

V is TRBV7-2 and J is TRBJ1-5, with 8 bases lining up with TRBD1. The CDR3 has 16 residues. J lost 5 bases, V lost 1 base, and 7 bases had no gene match. Looked up from germline, CDR1 is SGHTA and CDR2 is FQGNSA. The CDR3 region is CASSLDAPRGHQPQHF. In DNA, the CDR3 is TGTGCCAGCAGCTTAGATGCCCCCAGGGGGCATCAGCCCCAGCATTTT.

The rearrangement joins TRBV4-2 to TRBJ2-1; 8 bases map to TRBD2. Germline CDR1 and CDR2: LGHNA and YNFKEQ. There are 14 residues in the CDR3. Trimming removed 4 bases from V and 3 bases from J; junction bases left unmatched: 2. The chain's CDR3 is CASSRREVYNEQFF. The CDR3 region has the DNA TGTGCCAGCAGCCGGCGGGAGGTCTACAATGAGCAGTTCTTC.

The table lists this clonotype with a few counts. The rearrangement joins TRBV7-9 to TRBJ1-4; no definite D call. The CDR3 extends over 13 amino acids. The V end lost 5 bases, the J end lost 11 bases, and 15 bases lay between the germline ends. CDR1 is SEHNR and CDR2 is FQNEAQ in the germline V gene (reference sequence). The CDR3 loop is CASSIDRLEKLFF. In DNA, the CDR3 is TGTGCCAGCAGCATCGACCGCCTCGAGAAACTGTTTTTT.

There are a few counts of this clonotype. This chain connects TRBV20-1 to TRBJ2-3; no clear D. This CDR3 contains 14 residues. From germline, CDR1 is DFQATT and CDR2 SNEGSKA (reference sequence). With 5 bases removed from V and 2 bases from J, the gap between germline ends came to 14 bases. The CDR3 region is CSAPDRPHTDTQYF. The CDR3 DNA reads TGCAGTGCTCCCGACCGCCCTCACACAGATACGCAGTATTTT.

This rearrangement joins TRBV10-3 to TRBJ2-2; 8 nucleotides line up with TRBD2. Trimming cost V 8 bases and J 5 bases; bases outside gene matches: 16. The CDR3 totals 17 residues. Per the germline V gene, CDR1 is ENHRY and CDR2 is SYGVKD. In nucleotides, the CDR3 is TGTGCCATCGGGGGCTCATCAGCGGGAGTAGATACCGGGGAGCTGTTTTTT. Translation: CAIGGSSAGVDTGELFF.

This sequence joins TRBV18 and TRBJ1-2; tentative D call: TRBD1 (5 bases). Trimming took off 2 bases at V and 5 bases at J, with 21 bases between the two ends. This CDR3 comprises 17 residues. Germline CDR1 is KGHSH and CDR2 is LQKENI. The CDR3 bases are TGTGCCAGCTCACCATCCGACCTTGTTGGAAGGGGTTATGGCTACACCTTC. This codes for CASSPSDLVGRGYGYTF.

The J gene is TRBJ2-5, the V gene TRBV10-3, with TRBD1 as a possible D gene (5 bases). Per the germline V gene, CDR1 is ENHRY and CDR2 is SYGVKD. V was shortened by 9 bases and J by 4 bases, with 9 bases between the two germline ends. This CDR3 is 11 amino acids long. The CDR3 bases are TGTGCCATGGGGCAGCCAGAGACCCAGTACTTC. Translating it yields CAMGQPETQYF.